One and the same sample provided the 11 T cell receptor beta chains below, sequenced in a study of T cell changes during pregnancy in multiple sclerosis. Only in-frame clones appear in the TCRdb table, and some are missing; sequencing was by immunoSEQ multiplex PCR. The table records tens of thousands of clones, 90% to 95% of them present only once. This sample comprised peripheral blood, obtained in the third trimester of pregnancy. These receptors were obtained from a female donor in good health, enrolled as a control in a pregnancy study.

The chain couples TRBV28 to TRBJ2-1; the match to TRBD2 covers 12 bases. The V and J ends lost 6 bases and 9 bases, in that order; junction bases with no gene match: 6. From germline, CDR1 is MDHEN and CDR2 SYDVKM. This CDR3 contains 14 residues. The CDR3 here is CASSRLAGASEQFF. The CDR3 coding sequence is TGTGCCAGCAGCCGACTAGCGGGGGCAAGTGAGCAGTTCTTC. The variable domain in full, with the rest retrieved from reference TRBV28 and TRBJ2-1, is DVKVTQSSRYLVKRTGEKVFLECVQDMDHENMFWYRQDPGLGLRLIYFSYDVKMKEKGDIPEGYSVSREKKERFSLILESASTNQTSMYLCASSRLAGASEQFFGPGTRLTVL.

The chain carries TRBV6-5 and TRBJ2-3; 12 nucleotides agree with TRBD2. With V trimmed by 4 bases and J by 6 bases, 5 bases remained unmatched. CDR3 size: 15 residues. Germline values: CDR1 MNHEY, CDR2 SVGAGI. CDR3 in DNA: TGTGCCAGCAGTTCCCTAGCGGGAGGGTGGGATACGCAGTATTTT. Its protein product is CASSSLAGGWDTQYF.

The rearrangement links TRBV28 to TRBJ1-1; maybe TRBD1 (5 bases). V lost 5 bases to trimming and J lost 5 bases, with 12 bases between them. CDR1 and CDR2 (germline): MDHEN, SYDVKM. This CDR3 spans 13 amino acids. For the CDR3, the DNA is TGTGCCAGCAGTGTAGACGCAGGGACTGAAGCTTTCTTT. Translating it yields CASSVDAGTEAFF.

This clone has a single count. The rearrangement joins TRBV7-2 to TRBJ2-5; 10 nucleotides match TRBD1. V shed 1 base, J shed 5 bases, and the junction held 10 bases outside the gene matches. The CDR3 totals 17 residues. The germline V gene encodes CDR1 SGHTA and CDR2 FQGNSA. CDR3 region: CASSLGGTGVLWETQYF. The CDR3 nucleotides are TGTGCCAGCAGCTTAGGTGGGACAGGGGTTCTTTGGGAGACCCAGTACTTC.

The rearrangement joins TRBV27 to TRBJ2-3, with D possibly matching TRBD1 (5 bases). Germline V gene sequence: CDR1 MNHEY, CDR2 SMNVEV (reference sequence). V shed 4 bases and J shed 2 bases, with 10 bases lying between them. This CDR3 has 14 amino acids. The CDR3 nucleotides are TGTGCCAGCAGTTATCAGGGAACCACAGATACGCAGTATTTT. Residues: CASSYQGTTDTQYF.

The rearrangement joins TRBV27 to TRBJ2-3; TRBD2 matches 8 bases. Germline V gene sequence: CDR1 MNHEY, CDR2 SMNVEV (reference sequence). Trimming at V came to 2 bases and at J to 6 bases, leaving 1 base not matched to a gene. The CDR3 has 13 residues. The CDR3 nucleotides read TGTGCCAGCAGTTTAACTAGCGGCGATACGCAGTATTTT. Protein: CASSLTSGDTQYF.

This chain links TRBV4-2 with TRBJ1-3, with no clear D. This CDR3 is built from 16 residues. V was shortened by 3 bases and J by 6 bases, with 18 bases between the two germline ends. Per germline, CDR1 LGHNA and CDR2 YNFKEQ. CDR3 region: CASSQEGGRPENTIYF. In DNA form, the CDR3 reads TGTGCCAGCAGCCAGGAAGGAGGAAGACCGGAAAACACCATATATTTT.

This chain links TRBV13 with TRBJ2-1; tentative D call: TRBD1 (5 bases). Germline V gene lookup returns CDR1 PRHDT and CDR2 FYEKMQ (reference sequence). This CDR3 contains 16 residues. The V gene lost 7 bases and the J gene lost 1 base, with 17 bases spanning the gap. The chain's CDR3 is CASILAITGSYNEQFF. As DNA, the CDR3 is TGTGCCAGCATCCTCGCCATTACAGGTTCCTACAATGAGCAGTTCTTC.

The gene calls are TRBV6-1 and TRBJ1-2; D unclear. The CDR3 is 11 residues long. Germline CDR1 reads MNHNS; CDR2 reads SASEGT. The V and J ends lost 8 bases and 6 bases respectively, with 10 bases between them. Here the CDR3 DNA reads TGTGCCAGCGGCCGAGGGAATGGCTACACCTTC. This codes for CASGRGNGYTF.

The chain couples TRBV27 to TRBJ2-2; 10 bases are shared with TRBD1. Germline trimming cut 3 bases from V and 7 bases from J; bases unmatched to any gene: 17. This CDR3 has 19 residues. CDR1 MNHEY and CDR2 SMNVEV come from the germline V gene (reference sequence). This CDR3 is CASSFPRYMGQGTGGELFF. The DNA for the CDR3 is TGTGCCAGCAGTTTCCCTAGGTATATGGGACAGGGGACCGGCGGGGAGCTGTTTTTT.

The chain employs TRBV5-4 and TRBJ2-7; D remains unclear. Germline CDR1 reads SGHNT; CDR2 reads YYREEE (reference sequence). This CDR3 comprises 14 residues. Trimming removed 2 bases at V and 0 bases at J, with 9 bases between. The CDR3 DNA sequence: TGTGCCAGCAGCTTAGGCTCGGGCTCCTACGAGCAGTACTTC. Translated, it gives CASSLGSGSYEQYF.